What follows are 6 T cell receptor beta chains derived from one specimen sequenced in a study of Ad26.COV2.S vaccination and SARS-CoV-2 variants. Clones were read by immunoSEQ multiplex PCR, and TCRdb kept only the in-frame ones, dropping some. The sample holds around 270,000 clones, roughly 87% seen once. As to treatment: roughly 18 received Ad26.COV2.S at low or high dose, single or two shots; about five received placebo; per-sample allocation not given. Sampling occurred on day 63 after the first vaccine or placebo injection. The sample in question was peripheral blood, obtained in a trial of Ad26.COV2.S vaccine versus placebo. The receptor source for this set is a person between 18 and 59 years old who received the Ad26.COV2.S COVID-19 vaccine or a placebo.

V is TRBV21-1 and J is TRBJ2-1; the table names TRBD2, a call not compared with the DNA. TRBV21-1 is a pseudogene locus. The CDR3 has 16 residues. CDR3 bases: TGTGCCAACAGGAAGGGAGAGCCAGGTTGGGACAATGAGCAGTTCTTC. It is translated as CANRKGEPGWDNEQFF.

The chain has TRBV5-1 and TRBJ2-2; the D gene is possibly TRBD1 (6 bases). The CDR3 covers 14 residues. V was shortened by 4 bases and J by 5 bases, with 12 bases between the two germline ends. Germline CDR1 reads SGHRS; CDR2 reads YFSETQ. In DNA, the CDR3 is TGCGCCAGCAGCCAAAGGACAGCTACCGGGGAGCTGTTTTTT. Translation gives CASSQRTATGELFF.

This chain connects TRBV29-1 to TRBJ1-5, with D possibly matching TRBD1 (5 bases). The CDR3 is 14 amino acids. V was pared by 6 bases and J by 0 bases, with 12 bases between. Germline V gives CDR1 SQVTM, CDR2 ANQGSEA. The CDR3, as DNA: TGCAGCGTGGGCGGGGACGGTAGCAATCAGCCCCAGCATTTT. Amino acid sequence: CSVGGDGSNQPQHF.

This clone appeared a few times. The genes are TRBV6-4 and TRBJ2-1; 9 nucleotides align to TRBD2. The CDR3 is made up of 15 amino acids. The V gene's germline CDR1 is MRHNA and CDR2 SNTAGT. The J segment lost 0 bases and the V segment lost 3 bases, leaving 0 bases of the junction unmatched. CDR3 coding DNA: TGTGCCAGCAGTGAAGCGGGGGGCTCCTACAATGAGCAGTTCTTC. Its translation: CASSEAGGSYNEQFF.

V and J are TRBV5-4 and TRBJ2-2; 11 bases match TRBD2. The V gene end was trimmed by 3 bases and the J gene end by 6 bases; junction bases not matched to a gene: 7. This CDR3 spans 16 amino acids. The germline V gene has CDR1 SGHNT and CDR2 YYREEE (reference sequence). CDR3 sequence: CASSSIAGGPAGELFF. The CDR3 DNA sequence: TGTGCCAGCAGCTCTATAGCGGGAGGGCCGGCCGGGGAGCTGTTTTTT.

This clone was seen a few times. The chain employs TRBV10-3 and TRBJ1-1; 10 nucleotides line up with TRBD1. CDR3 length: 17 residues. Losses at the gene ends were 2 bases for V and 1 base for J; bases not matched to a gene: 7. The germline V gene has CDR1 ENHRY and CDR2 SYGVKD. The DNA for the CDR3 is TGTGCCATCAGTGAGGAGACAGGGGGCAGCAGGAACACTGAAGCTTTCTTT. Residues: CAISEETGGSRNTEAFF.